This T cell receptor (beta chain) appears in the sequencing data of a study of vaccination and CD4 T cells after COVID-19 (dated by TCRdb to the early 2020s). Background for the entire study: SARS-CoV-2 positivity had been established in the convalescent patients by nasal swab PCR, and mild disease was recorded in several of these patients and severe disease in one. In the convalescent cohort there were six males and four females, among whom were two Hispanic individuals, seven Caucasians, two Asians and one multiracial person. Two doses of either the Pfizer-BioNTech BNT162b2 vaccine (n=8) or the Moderna mRNA-1273 vaccine (n=2) were administered to participants. Post-COVID blood samples were collected from convalescent patients a median of approximately 93 days after diagnosis, with a range of about 30 to 180 days. Post-vaccine blood samples were taken a median of around 70 days after the second vaccine dose, with a range of about 13 to 250 days. The cultures were stimulated with overlapping spike peptide pools from SARS-CoV-2 and from the common cold coronaviruses HCoV-NL63, HCoV-OC43 and HCoV-229E. Control cultures received a CEFX viral epitope pool as the positive control, an HIV-1 Nef peptide pool as the negative control, or no peptide. The spike-specific CD4+ TCR repertoire was compared before and after mRNA vaccination in over 9 COVID-19 convalescent patients and a handful of infection-naive healthy vaccine recipients. The paper as a whole reports these results and caveats: The median count of SARS-CoV-2-reactive clonotypes went up from around 20 after infection to approximately 40 after vaccination, although the change was not significant. In convalescent patients, a median around 90% of post-vaccine SARS-CoV-2-reactive clones were detected only after vaccination, suggesting vaccine-specific priming. In convalescent patients, nearly all vaccine-specific clones (304 of 307) were found to be mono-reactive for SARS-CoV-2 spike rather than cross-reactive with common cold coronaviruses. Only a relatively small number of convalescent patients were included in the study, and early timepoints following natural infection were not analyzed.

The CDR3 numbers 15 residues from cysteine through phenylalanine. The DNA shown is the 45-base CDR3, in frame from base 1. Relative to germline, V is missing 6 bases and J is missing 5 bases, with 12 bases of the junction outside any gene match. The germline V gene yields MDHEN for CDR1 and SYDVKM for CDR2. The treatment or condition tag for this specimen amounts to: roughly 11-day PBMC culture with coronavirus spike peptide pools or control peptides (ViraFEST assay). The study used the ViraFEST assay, which expanded antigen-specific T cells with peptide pools and then identified expanded clonotypes by TCR sequencing. Positive SARS-CoV-2 PCR tests in the convalescent patients dated from March to December 2020, before Alpha, Beta and Delta variants emerged in the United States. Each well held 2.2 million or so PBMCs cultured with roughly 9.2 ug/ml peptide pools in IMDM containing 5% human AB serum and 8 to 10 IU/ml IL-2. On days 3 and 7, half of the culture medium was replaced with fresh IL-2-containing medium. CD4+ T cells were isolated after around 11 days of culture through negative selection using the EasySep CD4+ T cell isolation kit. Ficoll-Paque Plus gradient centrifugation was used to isolate PBMCs from whole blood, and the isolated PBMCs were then either used fresh or cryopreserved at -140C. Each culture condition was generally run in triplicate wells.

Details on this clonotype: This receptor's antigen is unknown. No much larger clonotype is one base removed from it; base qualities were not supplied.

The library relied on PCR. At the Johns Hopkins FTIC core, DNA from the cultured CD4+ T cells underwent TCR sequencing with the Oncomine TCR Beta short-read assay. Genomic DNA was extracted from the cultured CD4+ T cells with the QIAamp micro DNA kit. Oncomine TCR Beta libraries from cultured CD4+ T cells were pooled with unique dual indexes and sequenced on an Illumina iSeq 100. From the authors' description of their analysis: Non-productive sequences were removed, and CDR3s not starting with C, not ending with F or W, or shorter than 7 amino acids were discarded. The MANAFEST web application was used to identify antigen-specific clonotypes by comparing peptide-stimulated wells against reference wells and other culture wells. For a clone to be called positive, the clone needed an FDR below 0.05, an odds ratio above 5, and a productive frequency above 0.1% in at least two of three replicate wells. Clonotypes that were significantly expanded in both SARS-CoV-2 spike wells and at least one common cold coronavirus spike condition were defined as cross-reactive. CDR3 homology was assessed with Levenshtein distances (stringdist) and unrooted phylogenetic trees (ape) in R version 3.6.1. TCRdb redid the processing of the public reads, applying fastp at Q25 and MiXCR, and retained in-frame beta chains. Every entry covers one CDR3 protein and lists the most common genes and DNA from its rows. The V and J calls come from TCRdb's annotation, not from the publication. In all, the sample holds about 20,000 distinct CDR3 sequences, and 43% of those were seen once. The ten largest make up about 3.2% of the sample.

Sequenced material: CD4+ T cells from blood, cultured in vitro, taken after SARS-CoV-2 vaccination. The sequence derives from a human donor who had recovered from COVID-19. The chain couples TRBV28 to TRBJ2-5; TRBD1 matches 7 bases in the middle. The CDR3 has the sequence CASSPRATGRETQYF. In nucleotides, the sequence is TGTGCCAGCAGCCCCCGCGCGACAGGGCGCGAGACCCAGTACTTC.